The 8 T cell receptor beta chains given below trace back to one sample, sequenced in a study of CD8 T cells in Susac syndrome. Random-hexamer reverse transcription was applied to roughly 0.5 to 1 ug RNA. TCRdb re-analysed the immunoSEQ multiplex PCR reads in MiXCR, keeping a single row per CDR3 protein. This sample has around 170,000 distinct CDR3 sequences, with 90% to 96% found just once. What was sequenced was CD4+ T cells from PBMCs. The source of these receptors is a human donor with Susac syndrome.

V gene TRBV3-1 combines with J gene TRBJ1-1; D gene ambiguous. Germline lookup yields CDR1 LGHDT and CDR2 YNNKEL (reference sequence). V lost 4 bases and J 5 bases, leaving 17 bases between the germline ends. This CDR3 has 15 amino acids. CDR3 region: CASSPGSGKSTEAFF. The CDR3 DNA reads TGTGCCAGCAGCCCGGGGAGTGGGAAATCAACTGAAGCTTTCTTT.

The chain carries TRBV20-1 and TRBJ1-2; D might be TRBD1 (5 bases). The CDR3 is 10 residues long. The V end lost 5 bases, the J end lost 5 bases, and 6 bases lay between the germline ends. Germline V lookup: CDR1 DFQATT, CDR2 SNEGSKA (reference sequence). The CDR3 region is CSAPGYGYTF. The DNA for the CDR3 is TGCAGTGCTCCAGGGTATGGCTACACCTTC.

The gene calls are TRBV20-1 and TRBJ1-2; TRBD1 might be the D (5 bases). Trimming pared 4 bases from V and 3 bases from J, leaving 12 bases between. The germline V gene has CDR1 DFQATT and CDR2 SNEGSKA (reference sequence). The CDR3 is 13 residues long. The CDR3 region has the DNA TGCAGTGCTACCCCGCCCAGGGACTATGGCTACACCTTC. This translates into CSATPPRDYGYTF.

V gene TRBV7-2 combines with J gene TRBJ2-5; TRBD2 matches 8 bases. The CDR3 contains 14 residues. CDR1 is SGHTA and CDR2 is FQGNSA in the germline V gene. Trimming took 6 bases from V and 2 from J; bases not matched to a gene: 5. The CDR3 DNA reads as TGTGCCAGCAGGAATCGGGGGGGGCAAGAGACCCAGTACTTC. Residues: CASRNRGGQETQYF.

The V gene is TRBV28, the J gene TRBJ2-5; 8 bases are a match to TRBD2. CDR1 MDHEN and CDR2 SYDVKM come from the germline V gene. After removal of 9 bases from V and 2 bases from J, the junction contained 5 bases not matched to a gene. CDR3 size: 13 residues. CDR3 in DNA: TGTGCCAGTTGCGTAGCGGGGCAAGAGACCCAGTACTTC. It translates to CASCVAGQETQYF.

This chain connects TRBV5-1 to TRBJ2-3, with D unresolved. There are 17 residues in the CDR3. Germline CDR1 SGHRS, CDR2 YFSETQ. V shed 0 bases and J shed 0 bases, with 14 bases lying between them. The DNA of the CDR3 is TGCGCCAGCAGCTTGGTTAGGCAGCGCTCTAGCACAGATACGCAGTATTTT. This encodes CASSLVRQRSSTDTQYF.

The chain is built from TRBV12-3 or TRBV12-4 and TRBJ2-3; D remains ambiguous. The CDR3 runs 14 residues. V gave up 2 bases and J gave up 7 bases, with 13 bases separating them. CDR3 loop: CASSLRASKNTQYF. In nucleotides, the CDR3 is TGTGCCAGCAGTTTACGTGCCTCAAAAAATACGCAGTATTTT.

This clonotype appeared once. This rearrangement joins TRBV28 to TRBJ2-1, with D tentatively TRBD1 (6 bases). The CDR3 has 16 residues. Germline V CDR1 and CDR2: MDHEN, SYDVKM. The V gene lost 7 bases and the J gene lost 9 bases, with 25 bases spanning the gap. The CDR3 loop is CASIHTFPNRVGEQFF. CDR3 coding DNA: TGTGCCAGCATCCACACTTTTCCTAACAGGGTCGGTGAGCAGTTCTTC.